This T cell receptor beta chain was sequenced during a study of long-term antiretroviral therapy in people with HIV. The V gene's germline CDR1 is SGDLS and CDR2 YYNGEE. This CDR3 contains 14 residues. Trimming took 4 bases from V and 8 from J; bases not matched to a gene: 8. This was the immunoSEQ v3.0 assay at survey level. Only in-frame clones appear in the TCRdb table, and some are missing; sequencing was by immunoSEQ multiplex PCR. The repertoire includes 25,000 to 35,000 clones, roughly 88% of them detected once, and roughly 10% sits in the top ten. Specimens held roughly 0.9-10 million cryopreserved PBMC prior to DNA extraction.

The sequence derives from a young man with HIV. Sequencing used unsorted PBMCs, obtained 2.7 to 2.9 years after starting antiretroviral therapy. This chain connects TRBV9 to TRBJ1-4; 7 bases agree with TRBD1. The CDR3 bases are TGTGCCAGCAGCCCGACAGGGAGGCGAGAAAAACTGTTTTTT. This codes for CASSPTGRREKLFF.